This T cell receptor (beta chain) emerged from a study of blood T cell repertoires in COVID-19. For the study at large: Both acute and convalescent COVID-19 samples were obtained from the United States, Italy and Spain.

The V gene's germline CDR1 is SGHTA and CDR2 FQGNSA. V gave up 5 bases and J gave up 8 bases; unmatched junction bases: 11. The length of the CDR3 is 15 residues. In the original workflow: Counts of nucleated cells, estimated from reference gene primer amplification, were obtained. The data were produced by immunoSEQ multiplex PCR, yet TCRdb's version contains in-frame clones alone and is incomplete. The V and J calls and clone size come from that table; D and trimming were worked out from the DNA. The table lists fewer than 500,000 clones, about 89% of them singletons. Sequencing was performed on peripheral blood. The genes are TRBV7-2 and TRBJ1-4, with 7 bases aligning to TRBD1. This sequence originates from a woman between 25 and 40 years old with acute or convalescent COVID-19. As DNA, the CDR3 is TGTGCCAGCAGCCGGGACAGTGGGGATATCGAAAAACTGTTTTTT. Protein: CASSRDSGDIEKLFF.